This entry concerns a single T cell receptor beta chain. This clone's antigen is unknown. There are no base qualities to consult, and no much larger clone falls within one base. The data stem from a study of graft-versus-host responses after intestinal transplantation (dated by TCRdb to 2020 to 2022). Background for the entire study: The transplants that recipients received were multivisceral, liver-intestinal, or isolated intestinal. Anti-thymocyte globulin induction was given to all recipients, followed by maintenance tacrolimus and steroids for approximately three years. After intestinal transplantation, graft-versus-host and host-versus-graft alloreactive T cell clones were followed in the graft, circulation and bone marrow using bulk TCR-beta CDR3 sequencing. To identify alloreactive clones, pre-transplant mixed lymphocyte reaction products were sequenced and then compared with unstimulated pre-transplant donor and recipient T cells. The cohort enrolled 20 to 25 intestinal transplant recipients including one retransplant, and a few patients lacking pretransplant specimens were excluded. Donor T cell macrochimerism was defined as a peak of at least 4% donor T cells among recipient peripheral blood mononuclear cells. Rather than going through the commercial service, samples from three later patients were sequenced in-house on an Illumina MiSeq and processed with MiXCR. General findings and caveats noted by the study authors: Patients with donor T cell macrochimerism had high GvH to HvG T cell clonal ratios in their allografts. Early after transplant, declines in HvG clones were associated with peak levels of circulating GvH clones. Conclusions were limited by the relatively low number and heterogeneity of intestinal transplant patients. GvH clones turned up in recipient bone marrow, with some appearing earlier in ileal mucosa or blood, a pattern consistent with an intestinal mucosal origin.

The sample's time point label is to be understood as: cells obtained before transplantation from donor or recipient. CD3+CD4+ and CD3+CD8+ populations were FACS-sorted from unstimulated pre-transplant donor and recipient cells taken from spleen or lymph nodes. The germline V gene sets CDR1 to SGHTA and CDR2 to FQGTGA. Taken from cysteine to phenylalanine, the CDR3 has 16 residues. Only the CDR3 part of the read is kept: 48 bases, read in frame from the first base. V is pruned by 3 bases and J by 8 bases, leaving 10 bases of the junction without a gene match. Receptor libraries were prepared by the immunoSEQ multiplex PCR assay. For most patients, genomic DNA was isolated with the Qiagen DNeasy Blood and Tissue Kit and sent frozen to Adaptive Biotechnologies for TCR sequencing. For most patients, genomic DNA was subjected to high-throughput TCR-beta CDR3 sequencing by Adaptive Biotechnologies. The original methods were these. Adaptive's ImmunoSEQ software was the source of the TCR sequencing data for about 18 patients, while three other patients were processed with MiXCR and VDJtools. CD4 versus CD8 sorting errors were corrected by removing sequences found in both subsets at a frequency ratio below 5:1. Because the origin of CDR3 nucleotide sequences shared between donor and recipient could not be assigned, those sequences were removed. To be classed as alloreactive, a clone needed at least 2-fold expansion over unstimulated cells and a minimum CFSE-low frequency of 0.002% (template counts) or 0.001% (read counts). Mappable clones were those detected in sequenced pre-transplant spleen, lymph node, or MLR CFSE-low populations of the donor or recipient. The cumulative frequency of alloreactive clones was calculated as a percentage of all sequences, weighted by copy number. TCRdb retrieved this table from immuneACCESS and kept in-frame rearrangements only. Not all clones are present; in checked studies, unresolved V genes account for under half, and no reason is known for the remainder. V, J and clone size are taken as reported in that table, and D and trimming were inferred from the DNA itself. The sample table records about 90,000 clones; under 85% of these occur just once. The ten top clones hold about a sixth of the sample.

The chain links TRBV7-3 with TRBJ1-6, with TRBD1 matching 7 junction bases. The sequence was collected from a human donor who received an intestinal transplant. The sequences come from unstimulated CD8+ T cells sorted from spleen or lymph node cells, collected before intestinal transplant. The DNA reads TGTGCCAGCAGCTTGGGTACAGGGGCGCGAGATTCACCCCTCCACTTT. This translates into CASSLGTGARDSPLHF.